This T cell receptor (beta chain) was captured by sequencing in a study of CD8+CD57+ T cells in acquired aplastic anemia. Looking at the study overall: Each DNA sample taken from sorted CD4+ and CD8+ cells came to approximately 3.3 ug on average.

Concerning this clonotype itself: The antigen is undetermined. One end of the junction varies from germline; a read error may be responsible.

Genomic DNA constituted the template upon which TCR beta VDJ and CDR3 profiling was performed. TCRdb fed the reads into MiXCR, producing one record per CDR3 protein. The sample lists around 130,000 distinct CDR3 sequences, about 46% occurring once. The CDR3 is made up of 13 amino acids. Germline-derived CDR1 and CDR2 are SGHTA and FQGTGA. The study's findings and limits: Patients versus controls showed no significant CD8+ Simpson's diversity difference. Patients and controls shared twenty-nine CD8+ CDR3 sequences.

V gene TRBV7-3 combines with J gene TRBJ2-3, with D unresolved. The TCR originated in a human donor in good health, serving as a control. Sequencing input: sorted CD4+, CD8+, or CD8+CD57+ T cells (not recorded which) from PBMCs. CDR3 protein: CTSSSPGTDTQYF. The CDR3 DNA reads TGTACCAGCAGCTCGCCTGGGACAGATACGCAGTATTTT. The entire variable domain, with the rest obtained from reference TRBV7-3 and TRBJ2-3, is as follows: GAGVSQTPSNKVTEKGKYVELRCDPISGHTALYWYRQSLGQGPEFLIYFQGTGAADDSGLPNDRFFAVRPEGSVSTLKIQRTERGDSAVYLCTSSSPGTDTQYFGPGTRLTVL.